These 9 T cell receptor beta chains share one sample of origin, sequenced in a study of blood T cell repertoires in COVID-19. The method was immunoSEQ multiplex PCR; TCRdb's version includes in-frame clones alone and lacks a portion of them. The sample contains about 250,000 clones, 85% to 90% of which appear only once. The sample taken for sequencing was peripheral blood. The receptor set was obtained from a man at least 80 years old with acute or convalescent COVID-19.

The V and J genes are TRBV4-2 and TRBJ2-5, with 7 bases identical to TRBD2. Germline V gene sequence: CDR1 LGHNA, CDR2 YNFKEQ. V lost 2 bases and J lost 2; bases outside the gene matches: 8. CDR3 length: 16 residues. CDR3 region: CASSQRPRTRQETQYF. In DNA form, the CDR3 reads TGTGCCAGCAGCCAAAGGCCCAGGACTAGGCAAGAGACCCAGTACTTC.

The chain employs TRBV13 and TRBJ2-7; TRBD2 matches 10 bases. Trimming took 3 bases from V and 7 from J; bases not matched to a gene: 6. This CDR3 is built from 14 residues. Germline V gene sequence: CDR1 PRHDT, CDR2 FYEKMQ (reference sequence). The CDR3, as DNA: TGTGCCAGCAGCTTTAGCGGGGGGTCGATTGAGCAGTACTTC. This gives the protein CASSFSGGSIEQYF.

The genes are TRBV19 and TRBJ1-2; no definite D call. The CDR3 spans 15 residues. Per germline, CDR1 LNHDA and CDR2 SQIVND (reference sequence). V was trimmed by 5 bases and J by 0 bases, leaving 13 bases between them. The CDR3 bases are TGTGCCAGTAGTCTCAGACTGAATGCTAACTATGGCTACACCTTC. It translates to CASSLRLNANYGYTF.

V is TRBV19 and J is TRBJ2-7, with D hard to call. V shed 5 bases and J shed 6 bases, with 11 bases lying between them. Germline V gives CDR1 LNHDA, CDR2 SQIVND (reference sequence). The CDR3 loop spans 12 amino acids. The CDR3 nucleotides are TGTGCCAGTAGTTTCCCCCCCGGCGAGCAGTACTTC. Protein product: CASSFPPGEQYF.

This clone was detected once. V usage is TRBV9 and J usage is TRBJ2-1; 7 bases map to TRBD2. Germline-derived CDR1 and CDR2 are SGDLS and YYNGEE. The CDR3 has 18 residues. The V and J ends lost 4 bases and 9 bases, in that order; junction bases with no gene match: 22. The CDR3 spells CASSNRDYLRGGTPEQFF. The CDR3 DNA follows: TGTGCCAGCAGCAACCGGGACTATCTCCGAGGAGGCACACCTGAGCAGTTCTTC.

The V call is TRBV27, the J call TRBJ1-3; D not certain. The CDR3 loop spans 14 amino acids. Deletions cut 4 bases from V and 0 bases from J, with 7 bases between. CDR1 is MNHEY, CDR2 SMNVEV, per germline (reference sequence). The CDR3 protein is CASSSRSSGNTIYF. The DNA for the CDR3 is TGTGCCAGCAGTTCCCGGAGCTCTGGAAACACCATATATTTT.

The chain combines TRBV18 with TRBJ1-5, with D possibly matching TRBD1 (6 bases). The CDR3 has 15 residues. Trimming removed 5 bases from V and 3 bases from J, with 14 bases in between. Germline CDR1 is KGHSH and CDR2 is LQKENI. CDR3 sequence reads: CASSEGAGANQPQHF. In DNA, the CDR3 is TGTGCCAGCTCAGAAGGAGCGGGGGCCAATCAGCCCCAGCATTTT.

This chain connects TRBV12-3 or TRBV12-4 to TRBJ1-2, with 8 nucleotides matching TRBD1. This CDR3 has 13 residues. Trimming removed 3 bases from V and 4 bases from J; junction bases left unmatched: 1. The CDR3 spells CASSFQGAYGYTF. CDR3 nucleotide sequence: TGTGCCAGCAGTTTTCAGGGGGCCTATGGCTACACCTTC.

V gene TRBV27 combines with J gene TRBJ1-5; D gene unclear. The germline V and J ends were trimmed by 4 bases and 0 bases, with 10 bases remaining between them. Germline V gene data show CDR1 as MNHEY and CDR2 as SMNVEV (reference sequence). The CDR3 contains 15 residues. The chain's CDR3 is CASSSSPYSNQPQHF. In DNA, the CDR3 is TGTGCCAGCAGTTCGTCCCCCTATAGCAATCAGCCCCAGCATTTT.